These 25 T cell receptor beta chains came from one sample sequenced in a study of T cell changes during pregnancy in multiple sclerosis. Using immunoSEQ multiplex PCR, the repertoire was profiled, and TCRdb retains in-frame clones only, with some absent. The sample has tens of thousands of clones, approximately 90% seen once; the top ten hold about 1.8%. The sample consisted of peripheral blood, taken in the first trimester of pregnancy. The receptors come from a female donor in good health, enrolled as a control in a pregnancy study.

This clone was seen a single time. The J gene is TRBJ2-6, the V gene TRBV4-3, with D uncertain. This CDR3 has 16 amino acids. V dropped 0 bases and J dropped 4 bases, with 10 bases sitting between them. CDR1 LGHNA and CDR2 YSLEER come from the germline V gene. The CDR3 DNA reads as TGCGCCAGCAGCCAAGAACATCGGGTCGGGGCCAACGTCCTGACTTTC. Amino acid sequence: CASSQEHRVGANVLTF.

CDR3 region: CASSLGTSGREEQFF. Written as DNA, the CDR3 is TGTGCCAGCAGCTTAGGGACTAGCGGACGAGAGGAGCAGTTCTTC. V gene TRBV7-9 combines with J gene TRBJ2-1, with TRBD2 matching over 10 bases. This CDR3 has 15 residues. V shed 1 base and J 10 bases; nucleotides not matched to a gene: 7. Germline V gene sequence: CDR1 SEHNR, CDR2 FQNEAQ (reference sequence).

The genes are TRBV28 and TRBJ2-3; 7 positions agree with TRBD1. The CDR3 length is 14 residues. V lost 8 bases and J lost 4; bases outside the gene matches: 9. Germline V gene data show CDR1 as MDHEN and CDR2 as SYDVKM. In nucleotides, the CDR3 is TGTGCCAGCCGTCAGGGGGTAGGGGCAGATACGCAGTATTTT. Amino acid sequence: CASRQGVGADTQYF. The full variable domain, in which reference TRBV28 and TRBJ2-3 provide the parts outside the CDR3, is DVKVTQSSRYLVKRTGEKVFLECVQDMDHENMFWYRQDPGLGLRLIYFSYDVKMKEKGDIPEGYSVSREKKERFSLILESASTNQTSMYLCASRQGVGADTQYFGPGTRLTVL.

The V call is TRBV6-5, the J call TRBJ2-2; D is possibly TRBD1 (7 bases). CDR3 length equals 14 residues. The germline CDR1 and CDR2 sequences are MNHEY and SVGAGI. Deletions cut 5 bases from V and 4 bases from J, with 11 bases between. CDR3 nucleotides: TGTGCCAGCAGTGGGGGGACAGCCACCGGGGAGCTGTTTTTT. Its translation is CASSGGTATGELFF.

V usage is TRBV19 and J usage is TRBJ2-2, with D perhaps TRBD2 (7 bases). Looked up from germline, CDR1 is LNHDA and CDR2 is SQIVND (reference sequence). This CDR3 is built from 15 residues. V lost 6 bases, J lost 2 bases, and 13 bases lay in between. The CDR3 sequence: CASRERGGNTGELFF. CDR3 nucleotide sequence: TGTGCCAGTAGAGAAAGGGGGGGAAACACCGGGGAGCTGTTTTTT.

The chain uses TRBV2 and TRBJ1-5, with 10 positions matching TRBD1. CDR1 is SNHLY and CDR2 is FYNNEI in the germline V gene. The junction had 9 bases not matched to a gene; V was cut back by 5 bases and J by 5 bases. The CDR3 has 16 residues. The CDR3 loop reads CASSTYRDRGDQPQHF. The CDR3 coding sequence is TGTGCCAGCAGTACCTACCGGGACAGGGGCGATCAGCCCCAGCATTTT.

The chain carries TRBV6-6 and TRBJ1-2, with D perhaps matching TRBD1 (5 bases). The V gene's germline CDR1 is MNHNY and CDR2 SVGAGI (reference sequence). V was trimmed by 4 bases and J by 4 bases, leaving 16 bases between them. This CDR3 comprises 15 residues. As DNA, the CDR3 is TGTGCCAGCAGTTTGATGGGCCAGGGCCCCTATGGCTACACCTTC. It translates to CASSLMGQGPYGYTF.

The chain is built from TRBV5-1 and TRBJ2-5; weak D call: TRBD2 (6 bases). V was clipped by 0 bases and J by 3 bases, with 12 bases between them. This CDR3 is built from 15 residues. Per the germline V gene, CDR1 is SGHRS and CDR2 is YFSETQ. The CDR3: CASSLGGTLKETQYF. The CDR3 region has the DNA TGCGCCAGCAGCTTGGGTGGGACTTTAAAAGAGACCCAGTACTTC.

V is TRBV6-5 and J is TRBJ2-3; 9 bases align to TRBD2. The J segment lost 0 bases and the V segment lost 4 bases, leaving 2 bases of the junction unmatched. Germline CDR1 MNHEY, CDR2 SVGAGI. This CDR3 is 15 amino acids long. The CDR3 protein is CASSFAGGSTDTQYF. In nucleotides, the CDR3 is TGTGCCAGCAGTTTTGCGGGGGGGAGCACAGATACGCAGTATTTT.

The sample holds a few counts of this clone. The V gene is TRBV19, the J gene TRBJ1-2, with D possibly matching TRBD1 (5 bases). Germline V gene data show CDR1 as LNHDA and CDR2 as SQIVND (reference sequence). CDR3 size: 14 residues. The V gene lost 7 bases and the J gene lost 2 bases, with 14 bases spanning the gap. CDR3 protein: CASTERGRNYGYTF. The DNA of the CDR3 is TGTGCCAGTACTGAAAGGGGAAGGAACTATGGCTACACCTTC.

CDR3 sequence (DNA): TGTGCCAGCAGCCAAGACCCCCCCAGCGGGGGTTTCTCCGGGGAGCTGTTTTTT. This encodes CASSQDPPSGGFSGELFF. V usage is TRBV4-2 and J usage is TRBJ2-2; 8 positions match TRBD2. With 0 bases clipped from V and 6 bases from J, the junction kept 12 bases outside the gene matches. Germline V gene data show CDR1 as LGHNA and CDR2 as YNFKEQ. This CDR3 has 18 residues.

This clone was found a few times. This chain connects TRBV2 to TRBJ1-6, with D perhaps matching TRBD1 (6 bases). The CDR3 totals 14 residues. The germline CDR1 and CDR2 sequences are SNHLY and FYNNEI. V lost 6 bases to trimming and J lost 9 bases, with 15 bases between them. DNA for the CDR3: TGTGCCAGCAGCTACACATCAGGGGTTTCACCCCTCCACTTT. Amino acid sequence: CASSYTSGVSPLHF. Complete variable domain (other parts from reference TRBV2 and TRBJ1-6): EPEVTQTPSHQVTQMGQEVILRCVPISNHLYFYWYRQILGQKVEFLVSFYNNEISEKSEIFDDQFSVERPDGSNFTLKIRSTKLEDSAMYFCASSYTSGVSPLHFGNGTRLTVT.

The rearrangement links TRBV18 to TRBJ1-1, with D unclear. The CDR3 consists of 14 residues. The V and J ends lost 1 base and 1 base respectively, with 7 bases between them. The germline V gene has CDR1 KGHSH and CDR2 LQKENI. CDR3 DNA sequence: TGTGCCAGCTCACCACTCGAGGGGAACACTGAAGCTTTCTTT. Its protein is CASSPLEGNTEAFF.

The rearrangement joins TRBV29-1 to TRBJ2-5; 7 nucleotides agree with TRBD1. The germline V gene encodes CDR1 SQVTM and CDR2 ANQGSEA. The ends lost 4 bases at V and 6 bases at J; junction bases unmatched: 8. The CDR3 totals 13 residues. The chain's CDR3 is CSVVVGGGQTQYF. CDR3 nucleotide sequence: TGCAGCGTTGTAGTAGGGGGCGGGCAGACCCAGTACTTC.

The rearrangement uses TRBV4-3 and TRBJ2-3; 10 bases are a match to TRBD2. The V gene's germline CDR1 is LGHNA and CDR2 YSLEER. The CDR3 is 17 residues long. Germline trimming cut 0 bases from V and 4 bases from J; bases unmatched to any gene: 7. The CDR3 sequence: CASSQDYKRGGADTQYF. CDR3 nucleotide sequence: TGCGCCAGCAGCCAAGATTATAAGCGGGGGGGTGCAGATACGCAGTATTTT.

This clone occurred a few times. The chain has TRBV11-3 and TRBJ2-3; TRBD2 is a possible D gene (6 bases). There are 17 residues in the CDR3. CDR1 and CDR2 (germline): SGHNT, YENEEA. With 4 bases removed from V and 1 base from J, the gap between germline ends came to 18 bases. The CDR3 is CASSWPARGLCTDTQYF. The CDR3 nucleotides are TGTGCCAGCAGCTGGCCCGCCCGGGGGTTGTGCACAGATACGCAGTATTTT.

The V call is TRBV2, the J call TRBJ1-3; tentative D call: TRBD1 (6 bases). The CDR3 sequence is 13 residues long. Trimming took off 7 bases at V and 4 bases at J, with 11 bases between the two ends. CDR1 is SNHLY, CDR2 FYNNEI, per germline. For the CDR3, the DNA is TGTGCCAGCATTCGGGACAAAGGAAACACCATATATTTT. Protein sequence: CASIRDKGNTIYF.

The V and J genes are TRBV4-3 and TRBJ2-5; 10 bases match TRBD2. Germline V CDR1 and CDR2: LGHNA, YSLEER. This CDR3 has 17 amino acids. Germline trimming cut 0 bases from V and 1 base from J; bases unmatched to any gene: 5. The CDR3 sequence is CASSQDPAGGIQETQYF. CDR3 DNA: TGCGCCAGCAGCCAAGATCCAGCGGGGGGGATCCAAGAGACCCAGTACTTC.

This sequence joins TRBV10-3 and TRBJ2-2, with D possibly matching TRBD1 (6 bases). Germline V CDR1 and CDR2: ENHRY, SYGVKD. The CDR3 contains 14 residues. Trimming took 6 bases from V and 1 from J, leaving 9 bases between them. This CDR3 is CAIRDRQNTGELFF. For the CDR3, the DNA is TGTGCCATCAGGGACAGACAGAACACCGGGGAGCTGTTTTTT.

This clone came up once. The genes are TRBV4-2 and TRBJ2-7, with 7 bases that match TRBD2. V lost 2 bases, J lost 3 bases, and 16 bases stayed unmatched. The CDR3 contains 18 residues. Germline values: CDR1 LGHNA, CDR2 YNFKEQ. CDR3: CASSQSRPKPGLHYEQYF. The CDR3 DNA reads as TGTGCCAGCAGCCAATCCAGGCCTAAACCGGGACTACACTACGAGCAGTACTTC.

This rearrangement joins TRBV2 to TRBJ2-5; 8 bases line up with TRBD2. CDR3 length: 15 amino acids. Looked up from germline, CDR1 is SNHLY and CDR2 is FYNNEI. The V segment lost 7 bases and the J segment 5 bases; nucleotides outside the gene matches: 12. The CDR3 reads CASTPGGGGGETQYF. In DNA form, the CDR3 reads TGTGCCAGCACCCCGGGGGGGGGCGGAGGGGAGACCCAGTACTTC.

This chain connects TRBV29-1 to TRBJ1-2, with 11 positions matching TRBD1. The CDR3 has 14 residues. CDR1 is SQVTM and CDR2 is ANQGSEA in the germline V gene. The V segment lost 8 bases and the J segment 1 base; nucleotides outside the gene matches: 6. The CDR3 region is CSTTGTGGNYGYTF. Written as DNA, the CDR3 is TGCAGCACCACCGGGACAGGGGGTAACTATGGCTACACCTTC.

The V gene is TRBV5-1, the J gene TRBJ2-3; 12 bases are shared with TRBD2. CDR1 is SGHRS, CDR2 YFSETQ, per germline. V lost 6 bases, J lost 4 bases, and 6 bases stayed unmatched. CDR3 size: 15 residues. The CDR3 nucleotides read TGCGCCAGCAAATTGGCTAGCGGGGGGGCAGATACGCAGTATTTT. Protein product: CASKLASGGADTQYF.

V usage is TRBV5-1 and J usage is TRBJ1-3; TRBD1 matches 8 bases. Trimming took 5 bases from V and 9 from J; bases not matched to a gene: 7. The CDR3 has 13 amino acids. The germline V gene has CDR1 SGHRS and CDR2 YFSETQ. CDR3 protein: CASRPGQDATIYF. CDR3 nucleotide sequence: TGCGCCAGCAGGCCGGGACAGGATGCCACCATATATTTT.

This clone is a singleton in its sample. The V gene is TRBV4-2, the J gene TRBJ2-7, with 10 bases matching TRBD1. Losses at the gene ends were 0 bases for V and 7 bases for J; bases not matched to a gene: 9. The germline V gene encodes CDR1 LGHNA and CDR2 YNFKEQ. This CDR3 spans 16 amino acids. This CDR3 is CASSQDRQGALREQYF. In DNA, the CDR3 is TGTGCCAGCAGCCAAGATAGACAGGGGGCACTGCGGGAGCAGTACTTC.